These T cell receptor beta chains were read from a single sample in a study of T cells in Graves' hyperthyroidism and ophthalmopathy. Using its own MiXCR run on the multiplex PCR reads, TCRdb lists one record per CDR3 protein. This table has 600,000 to 800,000 distinct CDR3 sequences, under 45% appearing once. The sequenced sample consisted of blood. The receptors here all came from a woman in her 40s with Graves' hyperthyroidism. Each CDR3 is given without its conserved first and last residue. Only some rows state a clone size, as once, few, many or a class for expanded clones.

>NA|NA|TRBV15
ATSSGGGHIYNEQF
>NA|TRBJ2-2|TRBV10-3
AISELGNGDGELF
>NA|TRBJ1-2|TRBV6-6
ASTQPTNYGYT
>few|TRBJ1-4|TRBV3-1
ASSLNRDEKLF
>few|TRBJ1-5|TRBV4-3
ASSQGLGRRNQPQH
>many|TRBJ2-5|TRBV7-3
ASSRDRQETQY
>many|TRBJ2-7|TRBV7-2
ASSFFSGSANEQY
>few|TRBJ2-5|TRBV19
ASSTPGGVRETQY
>few|TRBJ1-1|TRBV4-3
ASSQDFLWGGTTEAF
>NA|TRBJ2-5|TRBV6-4
ASSETGDPQETQY
>few|TRBJ1-1|TRBV19
ASNQGREWNTEAF
>NA|TRBJ2-5|TRBV24-1
ATPGPKETQY
>many|TRBJ1-2|TRBV29-1
SVGGADRVAGYT
>NA|TRBJ2-7|TRBV20-1
SASGGASGSYEQY
>many|TRBJ1-4|TRBV2
ASSEQAGGIGNEKLF
>NA|TRBJ2-7|TRBV7-2
ASSFPITYEQY
>many|TRBJ1-1|TRBV28
ASSDPRQAF
>many|TRBJ2-7|TRBV4-2
ASSQDRQGVFYEQY
>NA|TRBJ2-5|TRBV6-5
ASSARTGGRGETQY
>few|TRBJ2-5|TRBV19
ASSVEFGTPLKPSEVQY
>many|TRBJ2-5|TRBV10-2
ASSEVWETQY
>many|TRBJ1-6|TRBV6-5
ASSSWSLASSNSPLH
>few|TRBJ2-1|TRBV7-8
ASSLGREAQF
>NA|TRBJ1-1|TRBV2
ASREFRDRATEAF
>NA|TRBJ1-1|TRBV11-1
ASSPRGTGLANTEAF
>NA|TRBJ1-5|TRBV10-3
ASSPGTARQPQH
>NA|TRBJ2-7|TRBV6-6
ASSDSLAGRSYEQY
>NA|TRBJ1-6|TRBV29-1
SETGRSSPLH
>many|TRBJ1-4|TRBV12-3/TRBV12-4
ASSLETFDEKLF
>many|TRBJ2-2|TRBV6-5
ASSYAGVGGELF
>NA|TRBJ2-2|TRBV6-1
ASSPDEGSRGTGELF
>NA|TRBJ2-7|TRBV7-2
ASRSGTSGSYEQY
>NA|TRBJ1-3|TRBV7-8
ASSLGGGGGNTIY
>NA|TRBJ2-6|TRBV7-2
ASSALGTASGANVLT
>NA|TRBJ1-5|TRBV9
ASSNTGERQPQH
>many|TRBJ1-5|TRBV2
ASSADRWGNQPQH
>many|TRBJ1-6|TRBV19
ASSGGGPNSPLH
>many|TRBJ2-7|TRBV5-6
ASSWVDRAYEQY
>NA|TRBJ2-2|TRBV5-1
ASSSGLAGGRLSGELF
>NA|TRBJ1-3|TRBV7-3
TSRRGGGNTIY
>NA|TRBJ2-7|TRBV20-1
SARLTGGFPH
>NA|TRBJ1-5|TRBV27
ASSERRTGSNQPQH
>many|TRBJ1-1|TRBV2
ASMGQLNTEAF
>few|TRBJ2-2|TRBV19
ASKRTSTNTGELF
>NA|TRBJ1-6|TRBV2
ASRIGQGANSPLH
>few|TRBJ2-5|TRBV4-3
ASSQGISGQETQY
>few|TRBJ1-2|TRBV19
ASSVLLSNYGYT
>few|TRBJ2-3|TRBV29-1
SVEDGVSTDTQY
>few|TRBJ2-3|TRBV10-3
AITGQRNTDTQY
>NA|TRBJ2-5|TRBV14
ASSQDFAWTGLSRETQY
>NA|TRBJ1-1|TRBV29-1
SVGRMDTEAF
>few|TRBJ1-1|TRBV10-3
AISVSSTPEEGQAF
>few|TRBJ1-1|TRBV27
ASSYFGTGEAF
>few|TRBJ1-5|TRBV7-9
ASRDLDLNQPQH
>NA|TRBJ1-2|TRBV27
ASRTGRYYGYT
>many|TRBJ1-2|TRBV20-1
SAPGEQGNYGYT
>many|TRBJ1-4|TRBV2
ASSTGQENEKLF
>few|TRBJ2-7|TRBV19
ASSMGESPYEQY
>NA|TRBJ2-5|TRBV5-8
ASSLDDQPQY